This T cell receptor (beta chain) was captured by sequencing in a study of blood T cell repertoires in COVID-19. Across the study: Samples taken during acute and convalescent COVID-19 were collected in the United States, Italy and Spain. T cells, B-cell-depleted T cells, or PBMCs provided the cDNA or gDNA that served as material.

Authors' data handling: For nucleated cells, counts were estimated from reference gene primer amplification. Generated by immunoSEQ multiplex PCR, the TCRdb table keeps only in-frame clones and is missing some. The DNA gave D and trimming, while V, J and clone size come from that table. This table has roughly 52,000 clones, approximately 87% appearing once. The CDR3 is 14 residues long. J was trimmed by 8 bases and V by 10 bases; bases with no gene match: 11. Germline CDR1 is MDHEN and CDR2 is SYDVKM. This TCR was recovered from a middle-aged man with acute or convalescent COVID-19. The sample was peripheral blood. The rearrangement joins TRBV28 to TRBJ2-2; TRBD1 matches at 9 bases. CDR3 nucleotide sequence: TGTGCCACCCTATCACGACAGGGGGTAGGGGAGCTGTTTTTT. Translation: CATLSRQGVGELFF.